This T cell receptor (beta chain) was found in a study of T-cell reconstitution after alpha-beta-depleted transplantation in children. Researchers prepared the TCRbeta library using unique molecular identifiers, the study reports. TCRdb re-called the PCR reads with MiXCR, one entry per CDR3 protein. The sample consists of 350,000 to 450,000 distinct CDR3 sequences, about an eighth of them appearing once. The CDR3 length is 14 residues. Germline trimming cut 9 bases from V and 7 bases from J; bases unmatched to any gene: 13. Germline values: CDR1 MNHEY, CDR2 SVGEGT. The chain uses TRBV6-2 or TRBV6-3 and TRBJ1-1, with 8 bases fitting TRBD1. The source material was PBMCs, sampled from the stem cell graft. This clonotype originated in a human donor who donated a stem cell graft to a child with Fanconi anemia. CDR3 sequence: CASCVRGQLIEAFF. DNA for the CDR3: TGTGCCAGTTGCGTCAGGGGGCAGTTAATTGAAGCTTTCTTT.